The 15 T cell receptor beta chains below come from one sample, sequenced in a study of shared clonotypes between healthy human individuals. Clones were sequenced by immunoSEQ multiplex PCR, and TCRdb holds only the in-frame ones, with some missing. This sample has some 2,400,000 clones, with almost 96% found just once. Sequenced: naive CD4+ T cells sorted from blood. Subset here: CD45RA+ positively selected. Receptor source: a man aged 18 to 35 in good health.

This chain uses TRBV10-1 with TRBJ2-1; D is possibly TRBD2 (6 bases). CDR1 WNHNN and CDR2 SYGVQD come from the germline V gene (reference sequence). This CDR3 is 14 amino acids long. With 3 bases removed from V and 7 bases from J, the gap between germline ends came to 13 bases. This CDR3 is CASSEHRAGNEQFF. The CDR3 bases are TGCGCCAGCAGTGAACACCGGGCGGGGAATGAGCAGTTCTTC.

V gene TRBV19 combines with J gene TRBJ2-1, with 7 positions matching TRBD1. Trimming at V came to 5 bases and at J to 4 bases, leaving 8 bases not matched to a gene. Per germline, CDR1 LNHDA and CDR2 SQIVND (reference sequence). The CDR3 contains 15 residues. In nucleotides, the CDR3 is TGTGCCAGTAGTGGTGACCACAGGGGTTACAATGAGCAGTTCTTC. This encodes CASSGDHRGYNEQFF.

The chain recombines TRBV2 with TRBJ2-1, with 7 bases identical to TRBD2. The CDR3 has 12 amino acids. CDR1 and CDR2 (germline): SNHLY, FYNNEI. After removal of 11 bases from V and 8 bases from J, the junction contained 9 bases not matched to a gene. CDR3 sequence (DNA): TGTGCCTCGCGGGGGTTCGGGCATGAGCAGTTCTTC. Residues: CASRGFGHEQFF. Looking up the rest from reference TRBV2 and TRBJ2-1 gives the full variable domain: EPEVTQTPSHQVTQMGQEVILRCVPISNHLYFYWYRQILGQKVEFLVSFYNNEISEKSEIFDDQFSVERPDGSNFTLKIRSTKLEDSAMYFCASRGFGHEQFFGPGTRLTVL.

The CDR3 protein is CAAGRINSPLHF. In DNA form, the CDR3 reads TGTGCTGCGGGACGAATAAATTCACCCCTCCACTTT. The chain links TRBV30 to TRBJ1-6; a possible D gene is TRBD1 (5 bases). The V gene's germline CDR1 is GTSNPN and CDR2 SVGIG (reference sequence). This CDR3 region has 12 residues.

Comments on this clone: Other DNA sequences in the sample encode the same CDR3. The chain employs TRBV5-1 and TRBJ2-7, with no clear D. Per the germline V gene, CDR1 is SGHRS and CDR2 is YFSETQ. CDR3 length: 13 amino acids. Trimming removed 0 bases at V and 2 bases at J, with 6 bases between. CDR3 bases: TGCGCCAGCAGCTTGGAGGCTCCCTACGAGCAGTACTTC. Translated: CASSLEAPYEQYF.

This clone was seen a handful of times. The same CDR3 is also encoded by other DNA sequences in this sample. The chain uses TRBV30 and TRBJ1-3; D call uncertain. CDR1 is GTSNPN, CDR2 SVGIG, per germline (reference sequence). Trimming pared 0 bases from V and 0 bases from J, leaving 9 bases between. CDR3 length equals 15 residues. CDR3 protein: CAWSVGSSSGNTIYF. The CDR3 nucleotides read TGTGCCTGGAGTGTGGGCAGTTCCTCTGGAAACACCATATATTTT.

As concerns this clone: This sample includes further DNA sequences coding for the same CDR3. The chain recombines TRBV10-3 with TRBJ2-1; the D gene is possibly TRBD1 (6 bases). Germline CDR1 reads ENHRY; CDR2 reads SYGVKD. Trimming took 0 bases from V and 1 from J, leaving 7 bases between them. This CDR3 contains 15 residues. Written as DNA, the CDR3 is TGTGCCATCAGTGAGTCAGGGGGTTCCTACAATGAGCAGTTCTTC. This codes for CAISESGGSYNEQFF.

The chain joins TRBV5-1 to TRBJ1-6; 7 bases are shared with TRBD1. The germline gives CDR1 SGHRS, CDR2 YFSETQ. CDR3 size: 14 residues. V shed 4 bases, J shed 3 bases, and the junction held 1 base outside the gene matches. The CDR3 DNA is TGCGCCAGCAGCCAGGGGGTCTATAATTCACCCCTCCACTTT. Protein product: CASSQGVYNSPLHF.

The chain joins TRBV7-8 to TRBJ2-7; D gene uncertain. V dropped 5 bases and J dropped 4 bases, with 15 bases sitting between them. This CDR3 has 14 residues. The germline gives CDR1 SGHVS, CDR2 FQNEAQ. In DNA form, the CDR3 reads TGTGCCAGCAGCGAGAATGGGGTTGTGTACGAGCAGTACTTC. Its translation: CASSENGVVYEQYF. The full variable domain, completed using reference TRBV7-8 and TRBJ2-7, is GAGVSQSPRYKVAKRGQDVALRCDPISGHVSLFWYQQALGQGPEFLTYFQNEAQLDKSGLPSDRFFAERPEGSVSTLKIQRTQQEDSAVYLCASSENGVVYEQYFGPGTRLTVT.

The chain carries TRBV9 and TRBJ1-2, with 7 bases lining up with TRBD1. Germline CDR1 is SGDLS and CDR2 is YYNGEE. V shed 5 bases and J 8 bases; nucleotides not matched to a gene: 12. The CDR3 is 14 amino acids. CDR3 sequence (DNA): TGTGCCAGCAGTAGGGAGGGGGCCCCTCGAGGCTACACCTTC. Translated, it gives CASSREGAPRGYTF.

The rearrangement links TRBV7-8 to TRBJ1-5, with D possibly matching TRBD1 (5 bases). The CDR3 has 14 amino acids. V lost 0 bases and J 5 bases, leaving 8 bases between the germline ends. CDR1 and CDR2 from the germline V gene are SGHVS and FQNEAQ. The CDR3 nucleotides read TGTGCCAGCAGCTTAGCGCCAGGGCATCAGCCCCAGCATTTT. This translates into CASSLAPGHQPQHF.

The chain recombines TRBV6-5 with TRBJ2-7, with 12 bases that match TRBD2. The junction had 4 bases not matched to a gene; V was cut back by 4 bases and J by 3 bases. CDR3 length: 15 amino acids. Looked up from germline, CDR1 is MNHEY and CDR2 is SVGAGI. Written as DNA, the CDR3 is TGTGCCAGCAGTTCTCCGGGACTAGCGGGCTACGAGCAGTACTTC. This sequence encodes CASSSPGLAGYEQYF.

Turning to this clone: Because the CDR3 is missing its conserved closing phenylalanine or tryptophan, this is likely a read error. The chain employs TRBV4-3 and TRBJ1-6; 7 nucleotides agree with TRBD1. CDR1 and CDR2 from the germline V gene are LGHNA and YSLEER. Unmatched junction bases numbered 9, after V lost 6 bases and J lost 7 bases. CDR3 length: 15 residues. CDR3 sequence: CASRGTAEQNSPLHL. The CDR3 DNA follows: TGCGCCAGCAGAGGGACAGCAGAACAAAATTCACCCCTCCACCTT.

This sequence joins TRBV6-6 and TRBJ1-3; TRBD1 matches at 9 bases. The germline gives CDR1 MNHNY, CDR2 SVGAGI (reference sequence). The CDR3 length is 14 residues. Trimming removed 9 bases from V and 2 bases from J; junction bases left unmatched: 5. CDR3 amino acids: CASTDRGTGNTIYF. Here the CDR3 DNA reads TGTGCCAGTACCGACAGGGGGACTGGAAACACCATATATTTT.

The chain employs TRBV5-1 and TRBJ2-5, with 7 bases aligning to TRBD1. The CDR3 covers 14 residues. Per the germline V gene, CDR1 is SGHRS and CDR2 is YFSETQ. The trim removed 3 bases at V and 5 bases at J, leaving 7 bases unmatched. CDR3 amino acids: CASSWYRGGETQYF. CDR3 DNA: TGCGCCAGCAGCTGGTACAGGGGTGGGGAGACCCAGTACTTC.